This T cell receptor (beta chain) was retrieved from a study of CDR3 diversity in severe acne. Turning to this clonotype: Possible read error: a much larger clone is one base away.

The CDR3 extends over 11 amino acids. Trimming removed 6 bases from V and 2 bases from J, with 4 bases in between. Germline loops: CDR1 MNHEY, CDR2 SVGEGT. TCRdb passed the PCR reads through MiXCR, listing each CDR3 protein once. The top ten clones hold around 10% of a sample with approximately 79,000 distinct CDR3 sequences, approximately 52% of them seen once. V usage is TRBV6-2 or TRBV6-3 and J usage is TRBJ1-1; D remains unclear. The clonotype originates from a male donor in good health, serving as a control. Source material: blood. The CDR3 reads CASRDNTEAFF. The CDR3 nucleotides read TGTGCCAGCAGGGACAACACTGAAGCTTTCTTT.